This TCR beta chain comes out of a study of cytomegalovirus exposure and HLA in healthy donors. Whole-study findings and limits: The authors assumed roughly uniform sequencing depth across donors for presence/absence analyses.

V lost 1 base and J lost 4; bases outside the gene matches: 4. This CDR3 spans 15 amino acids. Germline loops: CDR1 SGDLS, CDR2 YYNGEE. Use of 60 Vbeta and 13 Jbeta primers characterized the PCR. Method: immunoSEQ multiplex PCR; TCRdb's copy keeps in-frame clones and lacks some. Here the sample spans some 190,000 clones, 81% being singletons. Regarding this clone: The antigen remains undetermined.

Source material: PBMCs. The V and J genes are TRBV9 and TRBJ2-5; 10 positions match TRBD2. The source of this sequence is a man aged 35-49 years in good health and CMV-seropositive. The CDR3 is CASSVLAGVLETQYF. Written as DNA, the CDR3 is TGTGCCAGCAGCGTACTAGCGGGGGTACTAGAGACCCAGTACTTC.